A few counts support the clone carrying this T cell receptor (beta chain). The antigen is unknown. The CDR3 length is 13 residues. V gave up 5 bases and J gave up 5 bases, with 12 bases separating them. Unique molecular identifiers were incorporated into the prepared TCRbeta library. TCRdb re-analysed the PCR reads in MiXCR, keeping a single row per CDR3 protein. The data hold some 200,000 distinct CDR3 sequences, with 7.5% to 9.5% observed a single time. These data are taken from a study of T-cell reconstitution after alpha-beta-depleted transplantation in children. General observations from the study: Several hundred expanded graft clones reportedly were the source of alpha-beta T cells about two months after transplant. When one year had passed after transplant, most T-cell counts and diversity came from newly produced T cells.

The clonotype originates from a male patient between 2 and 9 years old who had a stem cell transplant for acute myeloid leukemia, so the T cells may come from the graft donor. V is TRBV12-3 or TRBV12-4 and J is TRBJ1-2; D possibly corresponds to TRBD1 (6 bases). The sequencing here drew on PBMCs, mostly from graft donor cells, taken 360 days after TCRalphabeta/CD19-depleted stem cell transplant. CDR3 coding DNA: TGTGCCAGCAGTCCAGGGGCGGTATATGGCTACACCTTC. This codes for CASSPGAVYGYTF.